A single sample is the source of the 23 T cell receptor beta chains below, sequenced in a study of T-cell reconstitution after alpha-beta-depleted transplantation in children (dated by TCRdb to about 2016). The library was prepared using PCR. This sample was sequenced with an Illumina HiSeq 2500. TCR library preparation used molecular barcoding, with unique molecular identifiers applied to normalize quantification of the TCRbeta repertoire. Through fastp at Q25 and MiXCR, TCRdb rebuilt clones from the public reads, retaining in-frame beta chains. All rows with the same CDR3 protein become a single entry with the most common DNA and genes. For this sample the table gives roughly 500,000 distinct CDR3 sequences, of which about 12% were detected only once. Jointly, the top ten make up more than 5.5% of the sample. The sample here was PBMCs from the stem cell graft donor, taken from the stem cell graft. The receptor set was obtained from a human donor who donated a stem cell graft to a child with combined immunodeficiency.

This clonotype was detected a few times. The V and J genes are TRBV7-9 and TRBJ1-1; TRBD1 agrees at 8 bases. The V and J ends lost 5 bases and 6 bases, in that order; junction bases with no gene match: 11. Germline V gene sequence: CDR1 SEHNR, CDR2 FQNEAQ (reference sequence). The CDR3 sequence is 15 residues long. In DNA, the CDR3 is TGTGCCAGCAGCACCACGGACAGGGTTCAGTCTGAAGCTTTCTTT. Translated: CASSTTDRVQSEAFF. Supplemented by reference TRBV7-9 and TRBJ1-1, the full variable domain reads DTGVSQNPRHKITKRGQNVTFRCDPISEHNRLYWYRQTLGQGPEFLTYFQNEAQLEKSRLLSDRFSAERPKGSFSTLEIQRTEQGDSAMYLCASSTTDRVQSEAFFGQGTRLTVV.

The table lists this clonotype with a few counts. The gene calls are TRBV7-9 and TRBJ2-3; 13 bases agree with TRBD2. The ends lost 5 bases at V and 3 bases at J; junction bases unmatched: 5. The CDR3 covers 16 residues. The V gene's germline CDR1 is SEHNR and CDR2 FQNEAQ (reference sequence). This CDR3 reads CASSPPGLAGTDTQYF. The CDR3 region has the DNA TGTGCCAGCAGCCCTCCGGGACTAGCGGGGACAGATACGCAGTATTTT.

This clonotype was seen a few times. V usage is TRBV12-3 or TRBV12-4 and J usage is TRBJ2-5; D is unresolved. The CDR3 sequence is 13 residues long. V lost 3 bases and J 3 bases, leaving 8 bases between the germline ends. The CDR3 loop is CASSFPTEETQYF. The CDR3 bases are TGTGCCAGCAGTTTCCCAACAGAAGAGACCCAGTACTTC.

There are many counts of this clonotype. This rearrangement joins TRBV4-3 to TRBJ2-1, with D possibly TRBD1 on 6 matching bases. V lost 0 bases and J lost 0, with 9 bases in between. The V gene's germline CDR1 is LGHNA and CDR2 YSLEER. The CDR3 spans 16 residues. Written as DNA, the CDR3 is TGCGCCAGCAGCCAAGACGGACAGCTCTCCTACAATGAGCAGTTCTTC. Its protein product is CASSQDGQLSYNEQFF.

The chain joins TRBV7-9 to TRBJ1-3; the D is unclear. Trimming took off 3 bases at V and 2 bases at J, with 2 bases between the two ends. Germline values: CDR1 SEHNR, CDR2 FQNEAQ (reference sequence). The length of the CDR3 is 12 residues. The CDR3 nucleotides are TGTGCCAGCAGCTTTACTGGAAACACCATATATTTT. Translating gives CASSFTGNTIYF.

This clonotype turned up a few times. The rearrangement uses TRBV6-1 and TRBJ2-5, with D perhaps matching TRBD2 (7 bases). Germline CDR1 reads MNHNS; CDR2 reads SASEGT. The CDR3 extends over 16 amino acids. V lost 0 bases to trimming and J lost 5 bases, with 16 bases between them. CDR3 protein: CASSEAGGARVETQYF. The CDR3, as DNA: TGTGCCAGCAGTGAAGCAGGGGGGGCAAGAGTGGAGACCCAGTACTTC.

This clonotype was seen repeatedly, ten times or more. The CDR3 DNA follows: TGCAGCGTTGGCCGGGACAGGGGGCTTGGCTACACCTTC. Amino acids: CSVGRDRGLGYTF. This chain uses TRBV29-1 with TRBJ1-2; TRBD1 matches at 12 bases. The CDR3 covers 13 residues. CDR1 is SQVTM and CDR2 is ANQGSEA in the germline V gene. V shed 4 bases, J shed 7 bases, and the junction held 4 bases outside the gene matches.

V usage is TRBV18 and J usage is TRBJ2-5; no clear D. The V end lost 2 bases, the J end lost 1 base, and 5 bases lay between the germline ends. This CDR3 is 13 amino acids long. Germline V gene lookup returns CDR1 KGHSH and CDR2 LQKENI. CDR3 sequence (DNA): TGTGCCAGCTCACCAATGACCCAAGAGACCCAGTACTTC. This sequence encodes CASSPMTQETQYF. The variable domain in full, completed from reference TRBV18 and TRBJ2-5, reads NAGVMQNPRHLVRRRGQEARLRCSPMKGHSHVYWYRQLPEEGLKFMVYLQKENIIDESGMPKERFSAEFPKEGPSILRIQQVVRGDSAAYFCASSPMTQETQYFGPGTRLLVL.

This clonotype occurred many times. This chain uses TRBV6-2 or TRBV6-3 with TRBJ2-1; 9 bases map to TRBD1. Losses at the gene ends were 6 bases for V and 1 base for J; bases not matched to a gene: 4. CDR1 MNHEY and CDR2 SVGEGT come from the germline V gene. This CDR3 has 15 residues. As DNA, the CDR3 is TGTGCCAGCAGCGAACAGGGGGCTTCCTACAATGAGCAGTTCTTC. Protein: CASSEQGASYNEQFF.

This clonotype was observed a handful of times. The chain is built from TRBV7-9 and TRBJ2-5, with TRBD2 as a possible D gene (6 bases). Trimming took 6 bases from V and 5 from J, leaving 19 bases between them. Per the germline V gene, CDR1 is SEHNR and CDR2 is FQNEAQ (reference sequence). This CDR3 spans 15 amino acids. The CDR3: CASSPGTLLWETQYF. The CDR3, as DNA: TGTGCCAGCAGTCCAGGGACTCTCTTGTGGGAGACCCAGTACTTC.

The J gene is TRBJ2-4, the V gene TRBV6-2 or TRBV6-3; a weak D match, TRBD1 (6 bases). Trimming removed 6 bases from V and 5 bases from J, with 17 bases in between. The germline gives CDR1 MNHEY, CDR2 SVGEGT. The length of the CDR3 is 15 residues. CDR3 region: CASSGTRMGENIQYF. The CDR3 bases are TGTGCCAGCAGCGGGACAAGAATGGGCGAAAACATTCAGTACTTC.

The chain recombines TRBV12-3 or TRBV12-4 with TRBJ1-6; D is undetermined. V shed 3 bases and J shed 0 bases, with 9 bases lying between them. The CDR3 totals 16 residues. CDR3 protein: CASSFSWSSYNSPLHF. DNA of the CDR3: TGTGCCAGCAGTTTTTCGTGGAGCTCCTATAATTCACCCCTCCACTTT.

This clonotype was observed at least ten times. This chain joins TRBV15 and TRBJ2-3, with D uncertain. The germline V gene has CDR1 LNHNV and CDR2 YYDKDF (reference sequence). V was shortened by 1 base and J by 6 bases, with 11 bases between the two germline ends. This CDR3 region has 14 residues. The CDR3 DNA is TGTGCCACCAGCAGAGGTTCCCGGACCGATACGCAGTATTTT. Protein: CATSRGSRTDTQYF.

This clonotype has a count of ten or more. The chain employs TRBV5-1 and TRBJ1-1; no clear D. V lost 0 bases and J 0 bases, leaving 3 bases between the germline ends. In germline, CDR1 is SGHRS, CDR2 YFSETQ. The CDR3 is 13 amino acids. The CDR3 coding sequence is TGCGCCAGCAGCTTGGAGGTGAACACTGAAGCTTTCTTT. As protein: CASSLEVNTEAFF.

In this sample, this clonotype turned up many times. This chain joins TRBV5-1 and TRBJ1-1; D remains unclear. Germline CDR1 is SGHRS and CDR2 is YFSETQ. The CDR3 is made up of 17 amino acids. V gave up 2 bases and J gave up 1 base, with 18 bases separating them. CDR3 residues: CASSLVRVGGRNTEAFF. The CDR3 nucleotides read TGCGCCAGCAGCTTAGTGAGGGTTGGAGGAAGGAACACTGAAGCTTTCTTT.

This clonotype has a handful of counts. This chain connects TRBV7-2 to TRBJ2-7, with D possibly being TRBD2 (8 bases). The CDR3 sequence is 16 residues long. The V end was cut by 1 base, the J end by 0 bases, with 13 bases between. CDR1 is SGHTA, CDR2 FQGNSA, per germline. The CDR3 coding sequence is TGTGCCAGCAGCTTAGAGGGGGCGGGGGGCTCCTACGAGCAGTACTTC. This codes for CASSLEGAGGSYEQYF.

The chain recombines TRBV6-5 with TRBJ2-3; 8 bases align to TRBD2. Germline values: CDR1 MNHEY, CDR2 SVGAGI. This CDR3 region has 15 residues. Germline trimming cut 6 bases from V and 0 bases from J; bases unmatched to any gene: 5. The CDR3 reads CASRRGGPSTDTQYF. The CDR3 DNA is TGTGCCAGCAGACGGGGGGGGCCTAGCACAGATACGCAGTATTTT.

This clonotype occurred a few times. This chain joins TRBV7-9 and TRBJ2-4; D may be TRBD2 (5 bases). The germline CDR1 and CDR2 sequences are SEHNR and FQNEAQ (reference sequence). The CDR3 spans 13 residues. The germline V and J ends were trimmed by 3 bases and 5 bases, with 8 bases remaining between them. The CDR3 here is CASSFGVQNIQYF. The CDR3 bases are TGTGCCAGCAGCTTCGGGGTCCAAAACATTCAGTACTTC.

As for this clonotype: The CDR3 ends on some other residue instead of the conserved phenylalanine or tryptophan, so this is likely a read error. It is unclear where the CDR3 begins or ends on the DNA, so no DNA is shown, and the CDR3 is as TCRdb lists it. V usage is TRBV21-1 and J usage is TRBJ2-1; the table gives TRBD2 as D, unverified against the DNA. TRBV21-1 is annotated as a pseudogene. The CDR3 has 14 residues if both end residues are counted. The CDR3 sequence is CASSKLLPGTSNFR.

There are a few counts of this clonotype. V and J are TRBV20-1 and TRBJ2-3; possibly TRBD1 for D (5 bases). Germline V gene sequence: CDR1 DFQATT, CDR2 SNEGSKA (reference sequence). V dropped 1 base and J dropped 1 base, with 6 bases sitting between them. The CDR3 loop spans 13 amino acids. DNA of the CDR3: TGCAGTGCTAGAGTAGGGGGCACAGATACGCAGTATTTT. The encoded protein is CSARVGGTDTQYF.

This rearrangement joins TRBV6-1 to TRBJ2-7, with D possibly matching TRBD1 (6 bases). The V and J ends lost 7 bases and 4 bases respectively, with 14 bases between them. Germline V CDR1 and CDR2: MNHNS, SASEGT. The CDR3 consists of 13 residues. Here the CDR3 reads CASNPGRGYEQYF. The CDR3 nucleotides read TGTGCCAGCAACCCGGGCAGGGGTTACGAGCAGTACTTC.

In this sample, this clonotype turned up many times. The rearrangement links TRBV15 to TRBJ2-7; tentatively, D is TRBD1 or TRBD2 (5 bases each). The CDR3 loop spans 14 amino acids. Germline V gene data show CDR1 as LNHNV and CDR2 as YYDKDF (reference sequence). V was pared by 0 bases and J by 3 bases, with 9 bases between. CDR3 region: CATSRDRDGYEQYF. The CDR3, as DNA: TGTGCCACCAGCAGAGACCGGGACGGCTACGAGCAGTACTTC.

In this sample, this clonotype turned up a few times. This chain connects TRBV5-1 to TRBJ2-5; 7 bases fit TRBD2. J was trimmed by 1 base and V by 0 bases; bases with no gene match: 3. Germline V gives CDR1 SGHRS, CDR2 YFSETQ. There are 15 residues in the CDR3. The CDR3 sequence is CASSLDGGSQETQYF. CDR3 nucleotide sequence: TGCGCCAGCAGCTTGGACGGGGGGTCCCAAGAGACCCAGTACTTC.